The table lists the clone carrying this T cell receptor (beta chain) with a few counts. The antigen remains unidentified. V trimming: 5 bases; J trimming: 0 bases; junction bases outside the gene matches: 9. The CDR3 loop spans 16 amino acids. CDR1 and CDR2 from the germline V gene are MNHNS and SASEGT. This specimen comes from a study of CD8 T cells in ankylosing spondylitis. Study-level points and caveats: It appeared that ankylosing spondylitis blood was characterized by a TCR beta motif of 8 or 9 highly homologous variants. CD8+ disease-linked clones were present at relatively low frequencies in blood. Some of the motif variants had earlier been found in reactive arthritis patients' fluid and blood.

TCRdb used MiXCR to reprocess the 5' RACE reads, holding one entry per CDR3 protein. This table holds some 300,000 distinct CDR3 sequences, 20% to 25% found once. V is TRBV6-1 and J is TRBJ1-2; TRBD1 matches 7 bases. The clonotype comes from a female donor with ankylosing spondylitis or in good health (not recorded which). Material: blood, either unsorted or a sorted T cell fraction (not recorded which). The CDR3 sequence: CASSPLRQGANYGYTF. DNA of the CDR3: TGTGCCAGCAGTCCTTTACGACAGGGAGCTAACTATGGCTACACCTTC.